This entry lists 3 T cell receptor beta chains sequenced from one sample in a study of glioma-infiltrating T cells. TCR alpha and beta CDR3 regions were amplified from RNA using iRepertoire nested multiplex PCR. TCRdb used MiXCR to reprocess the multiplex PCR reads, holding one entry per CDR3 protein. The table includes about 12,000 distinct CDR3 sequences, 26% detected once. Material: glioma tissue, nonneoplastic brain tissue, or PBMCs (not recorded which). These receptors all stem from a human donor with low-grade glioma or glioblastoma, undergoing nonglioma brain surgery, or in good health (not recorded which).

V usage is TRBV30 and J usage is TRBJ2-7; D is perhaps TRBD2 (6 bases). V dropped 0 bases and J dropped 0 bases, with 18 bases sitting between them. Germline-derived CDR1 and CDR2 are GTSNPN and SVGIG (reference sequence). The length of the CDR3 is 17 residues. The CDR3 region has the DNA TGTGCCTGGAGTGTAGGCCAGCCGGGACTCAGCTCCTACGAGCAGTACTTC. It codes for CAWSVGQPGLSSYEQYF.

Judged by abundance, this clonotype is medium-sized. V and J are TRBV20-1 and TRBJ2-1; 13 positions match TRBD2. CDR1 and CDR2 (germline): DFQATT, SNEGSKA (reference sequence). Losses at the gene ends were 5 bases for V and 6 bases for J; bases not matched to a gene: 10. CDR3 length: 16 residues. The CDR3 loop reads CSAQGLAGVGSNEQFF. CDR3 nucleotides: TGCAGTGCTCAAGGACTAGCGGGAGTAGGTAGCAATGAGCAGTTCTTC.

This clonotype came up many times. V and J are TRBV6-1 and TRBJ2-1, with D perhaps matching TRBD1 (5 bases). CDR3 length equals 17 residues. V lost 5 bases, J lost 3 bases, and 20 bases lay in between. Germline V gives CDR1 MNHNS, CDR2 SASEGT. In DNA, the CDR3 is TGTGCCAGCAGTAGACAAGGTCAGGGTTTCCTCTACAATGAGCAGTTCTTC. Protein: CASSRQGQGFLYNEQFF.